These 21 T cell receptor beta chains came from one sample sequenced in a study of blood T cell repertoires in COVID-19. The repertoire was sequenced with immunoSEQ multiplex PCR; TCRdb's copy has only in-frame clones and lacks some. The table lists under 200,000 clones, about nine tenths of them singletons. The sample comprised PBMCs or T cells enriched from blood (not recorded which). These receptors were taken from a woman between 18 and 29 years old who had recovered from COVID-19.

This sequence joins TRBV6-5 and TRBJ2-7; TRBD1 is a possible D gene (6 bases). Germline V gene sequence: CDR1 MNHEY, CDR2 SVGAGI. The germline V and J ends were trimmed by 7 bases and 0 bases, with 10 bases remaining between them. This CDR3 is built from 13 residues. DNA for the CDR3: TGTGCCAGCATAGCAGGGGCCTCCTACGAGCAGTACTTC. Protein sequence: CASIAGASYEQYF.

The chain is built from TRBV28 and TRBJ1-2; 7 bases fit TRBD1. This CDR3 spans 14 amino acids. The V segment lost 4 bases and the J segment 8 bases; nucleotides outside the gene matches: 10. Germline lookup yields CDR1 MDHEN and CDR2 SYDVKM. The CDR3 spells CASSSSQGTGGYTF. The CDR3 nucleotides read TGTGCCAGCAGTTCCTCACAGGGGACTGGGGGCTACACCTTC.

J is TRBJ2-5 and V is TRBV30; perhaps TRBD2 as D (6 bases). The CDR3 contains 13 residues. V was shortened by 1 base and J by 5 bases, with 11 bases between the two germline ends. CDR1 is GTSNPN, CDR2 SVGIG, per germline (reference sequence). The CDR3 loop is CAWSAGVLETQYF. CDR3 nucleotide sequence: TGTGCCTGGAGTGCGGGGGTCCTCGAGACCCAGTACTTC.

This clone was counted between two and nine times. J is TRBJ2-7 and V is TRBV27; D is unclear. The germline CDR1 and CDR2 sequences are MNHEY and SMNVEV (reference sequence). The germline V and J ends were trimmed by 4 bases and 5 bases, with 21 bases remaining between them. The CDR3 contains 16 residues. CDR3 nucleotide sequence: TGTGCCAGCAGTTCCCTCGACATTTTGCCTTTCCACGAGCAGTACTTC. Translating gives CASSSLDILPFHEQYF.

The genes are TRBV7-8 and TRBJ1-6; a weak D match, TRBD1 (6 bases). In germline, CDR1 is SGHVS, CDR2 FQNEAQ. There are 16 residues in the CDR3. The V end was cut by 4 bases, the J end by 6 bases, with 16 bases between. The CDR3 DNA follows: TGTGCCAGCAGCTCGGGGGGGGCTCTTGGTAATTCACCCCTCCACTTT. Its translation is CASSSGGALGNSPLHF.

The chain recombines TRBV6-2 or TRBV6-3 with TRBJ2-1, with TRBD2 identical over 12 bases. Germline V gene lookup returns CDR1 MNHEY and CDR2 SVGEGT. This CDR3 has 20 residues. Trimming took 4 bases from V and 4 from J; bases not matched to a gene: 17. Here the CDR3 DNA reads TGTGCCAGCAGTTCACCCAATAAACCCCGGACTAGCGGGGATTACAATGAGCAGTTCTTC. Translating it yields CASSSPNKPRTSGDYNEQFF.

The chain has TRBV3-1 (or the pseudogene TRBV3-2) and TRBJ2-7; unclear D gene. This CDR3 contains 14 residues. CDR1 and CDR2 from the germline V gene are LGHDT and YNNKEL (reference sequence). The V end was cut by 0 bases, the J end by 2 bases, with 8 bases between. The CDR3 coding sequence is TGTGCCAGCAGCCAAGAAACGGTAACCTACGAGCAGTACTTC. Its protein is CASSQETVTYEQYF.

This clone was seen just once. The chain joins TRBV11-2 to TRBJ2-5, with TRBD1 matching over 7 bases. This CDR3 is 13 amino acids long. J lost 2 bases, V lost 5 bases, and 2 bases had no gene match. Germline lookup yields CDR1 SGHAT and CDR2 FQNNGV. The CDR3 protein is CASSRDRQETQYF. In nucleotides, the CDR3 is TGTGCCAGCAGCCGGGACAGACAAGAGACCCAGTACTTC.

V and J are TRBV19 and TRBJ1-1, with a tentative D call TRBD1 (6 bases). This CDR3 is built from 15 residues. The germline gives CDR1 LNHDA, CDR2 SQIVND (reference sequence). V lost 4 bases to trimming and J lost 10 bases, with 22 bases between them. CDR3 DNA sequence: TGTGCCAGTAGTACCCCAGGGACACGACGGTCCTTAGCTTTCTTT. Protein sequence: CASSTPGTRRSLAFF.

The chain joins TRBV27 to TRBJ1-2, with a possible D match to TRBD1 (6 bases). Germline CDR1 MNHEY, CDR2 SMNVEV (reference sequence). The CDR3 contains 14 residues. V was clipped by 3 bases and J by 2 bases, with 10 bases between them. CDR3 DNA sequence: TGTGCCAGCAGTTTCAACAGGGCCAACTATGGCTACACCTTC. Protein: CASSFNRANYGYTF.

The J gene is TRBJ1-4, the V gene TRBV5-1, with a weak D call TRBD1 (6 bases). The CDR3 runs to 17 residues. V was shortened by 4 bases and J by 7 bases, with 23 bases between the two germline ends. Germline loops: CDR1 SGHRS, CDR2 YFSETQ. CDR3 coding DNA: TGCGCCAGCAGCGAACAACCTACAGGGAAAGCACCTGAAAAACTGTTTTTT. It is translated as CASSEQPTGKAPEKLFF.

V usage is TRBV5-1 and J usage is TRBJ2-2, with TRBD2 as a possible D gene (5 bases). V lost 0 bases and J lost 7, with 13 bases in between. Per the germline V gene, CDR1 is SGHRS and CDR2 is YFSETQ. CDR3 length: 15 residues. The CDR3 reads CASSLVRVKGGELFF. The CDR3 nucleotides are TGCGCCAGCAGCTTGGTGAGGGTTAAAGGCGGGGAGCTGTTTTTT.

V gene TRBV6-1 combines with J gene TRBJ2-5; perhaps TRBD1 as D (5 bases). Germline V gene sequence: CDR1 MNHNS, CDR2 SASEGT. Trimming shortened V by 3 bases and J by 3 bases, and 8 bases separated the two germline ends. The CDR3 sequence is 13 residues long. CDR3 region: CASSDRAEETQYF. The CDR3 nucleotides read TGTGCCAGCAGTGACAGGGCCGAAGAGACCCAGTACTTC.

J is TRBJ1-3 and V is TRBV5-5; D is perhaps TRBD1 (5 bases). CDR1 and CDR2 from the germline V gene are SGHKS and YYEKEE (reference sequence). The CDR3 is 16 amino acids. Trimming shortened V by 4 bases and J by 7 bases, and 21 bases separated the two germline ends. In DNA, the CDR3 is TGTGCCAGCAGCCCTCGGGCAGGGCACCTCGGCAACACCATATATTTT. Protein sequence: CASSPRAGHLGNTIYF.

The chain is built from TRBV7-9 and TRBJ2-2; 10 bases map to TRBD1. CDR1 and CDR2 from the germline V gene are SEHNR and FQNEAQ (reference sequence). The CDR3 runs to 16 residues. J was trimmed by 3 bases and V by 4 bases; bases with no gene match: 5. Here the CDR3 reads CASSSPGTGDTGELFF. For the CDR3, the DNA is TGTGCCAGCAGCTCGCCCGGGACAGGGGACACCGGGGAGCTGTTTTTT.

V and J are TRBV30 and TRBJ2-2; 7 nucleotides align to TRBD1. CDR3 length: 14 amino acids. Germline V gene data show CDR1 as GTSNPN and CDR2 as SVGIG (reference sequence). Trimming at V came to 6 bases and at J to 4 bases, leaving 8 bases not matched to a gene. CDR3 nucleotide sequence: TGTGCCTGCCGACGACAGGGAGCCACCGGGGAGCTGTTTTTT. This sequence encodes CACRRQGATGELFF.

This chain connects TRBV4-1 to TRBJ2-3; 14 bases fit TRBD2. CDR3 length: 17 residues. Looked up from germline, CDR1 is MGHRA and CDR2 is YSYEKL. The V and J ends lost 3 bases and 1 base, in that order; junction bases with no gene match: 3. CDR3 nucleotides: TGCGCCAGCAGCCACTCGGGACTAGCGGGAGGCACAGATACGCAGTATTTT. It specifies CASSHSGLAGGTDTQYF.

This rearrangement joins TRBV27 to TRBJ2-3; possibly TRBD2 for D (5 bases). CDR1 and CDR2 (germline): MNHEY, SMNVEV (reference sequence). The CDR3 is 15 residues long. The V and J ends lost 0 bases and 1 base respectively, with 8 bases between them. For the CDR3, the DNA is TGTGCCAGCAGTTTATCTCCGCGGGGCACAGATACGCAGTATTTT. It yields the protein CASSLSPRGTDTQYF.

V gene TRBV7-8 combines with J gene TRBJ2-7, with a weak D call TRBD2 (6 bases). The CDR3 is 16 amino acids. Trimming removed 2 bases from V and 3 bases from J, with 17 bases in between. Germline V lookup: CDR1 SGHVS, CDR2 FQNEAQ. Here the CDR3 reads CASSLTTALGGYEQYF. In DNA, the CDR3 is TGTGCCAGCAGCTTAACGACAGCGCTGGGAGGCTACGAGCAGTACTTC.

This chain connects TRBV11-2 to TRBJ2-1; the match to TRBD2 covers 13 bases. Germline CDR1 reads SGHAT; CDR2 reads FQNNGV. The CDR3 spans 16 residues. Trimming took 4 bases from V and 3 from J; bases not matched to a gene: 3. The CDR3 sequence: CASSYTSGRGYNEQFF. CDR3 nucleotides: TGTGCCAGCAGCTACACTAGCGGGAGGGGCTACAATGAGCAGTTCTTC.

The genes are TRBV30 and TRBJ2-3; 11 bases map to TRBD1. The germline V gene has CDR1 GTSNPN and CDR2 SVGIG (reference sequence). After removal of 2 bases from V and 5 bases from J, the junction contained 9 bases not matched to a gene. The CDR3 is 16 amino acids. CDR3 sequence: CAWSSARGTGGDTQYF. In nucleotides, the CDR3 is TGTGCCTGGAGTTCAGCTAGAGGGACAGGGGGAGATACGCAGTATTTT.